The next 9 T cell receptor beta chains were all read from a single sample in a study of cytomegalovirus exposure and HLA in healthy donors. The primer mix had 60 Vbeta and 13 Jbeta primers. The protocol was immunoSEQ multiplex PCR, while the TCRdb copy is restricted to in-frame clones and leaves out a portion. Here the sample spans about 120,000 clones, 80% being singletons. The sample consisted of PBMCs. The receptors originated from a female donor in good health and CMV-seropositive.

This clone has a single count. The chain joins TRBV28 to TRBJ1-1; D is possibly TRBD1 (6 bases). This CDR3 contains 14 residues. With 7 bases removed from V and 3 bases from J, the gap between germline ends came to 15 bases. The V gene's germline CDR1 is MDHEN and CDR2 SYDVKM. In DNA, the CDR3 is TGTGCCAGCACCCTAGGGACATCCTACACTGAAGCTTTCTTT. It is translated as CASTLGTSYTEAFF.

This clone was seen only once. The chain couples TRBV16 to TRBJ1-1, with a possible D match to TRBD1 (6 bases). Trimming cost V 4 bases and J 8 bases, with 14 bases left between them. The germline V gene has CDR1 KGHSY and CDR2 FQNENV. The CDR3 loop spans 13 amino acids. In DNA, the CDR3 is TGTGCCAGCAGCCCCCAGAGAGGGGGAGAAGCTTTCTTT. Its protein is CASSPQRGGEAFF.

The gene calls are TRBV28 and TRBJ1-3; the D is unclear. This CDR3 contains 15 residues. The germline CDR1 and CDR2 sequences are MDHEN and SYDVKM. V was pared by 6 bases and J by 0 bases, with 12 bases between. The CDR3 is CASSSLGDSGNTIYF. The DNA for the CDR3 is TGTGCCAGCAGCTCCCTCGGTGACTCTGGAAACACCATATATTTT. The variable domain in full, completed from reference TRBV28 and TRBJ1-3, reads DVKVTQSSRYLVKRTGEKVFLECVQDMDHENMFWYRQDPGLGLRLIYFSYDVKMKEKGDIPEGYSVSREKKERFSLILESASTNQTSMYLCASSSLGDSGNTIYFGEGSWLTVV.

This chain links TRBV5-5 with TRBJ2-1, with D possibly TRBD2 on 5 matching bases. This CDR3 region has 15 residues. The V and J ends lost 3 bases and 0 bases respectively, with 10 bases between them. Germline V CDR1 and CDR2: SGHKS, YYEKEE (reference sequence). CDR3 protein: CASSYEGYSYNEQFF. In nucleotides, the CDR3 is TGTGCCAGCAGCTACGAGGGATACTCCTACAATGAGCAGTTCTTC.

The J gene is TRBJ1-2, the V gene TRBV7-8, with D hard to call. This CDR3 has 13 amino acids. Germline V CDR1 and CDR2: SGHVS, FQNEAQ. With 3 bases removed from V and 2 bases from J, the gap between germline ends came to 7 bases. The CDR3 nucleotides read TGTGCCAGCAGCTTCCGAGGGAACTATGGCTACACCTTC. Protein sequence: CASSFRGNYGYTF.

CDR3 sequence (DNA): TGCGCCAGCAGCCCGGGACAGAGCACCGGGGAGCTGTTTTTT. Its translation is CASSPGQSTGELFF. The rearrangement links TRBV4-3 to TRBJ2-2; TRBD1 agrees at 7 bases. CDR1 and CDR2 (germline): LGHNA, YSLEER. The CDR3 length is 14 residues. J lost 4 bases, V lost 4 bases, and 3 bases had no gene match.

The gene calls are TRBV19 and TRBJ2-5; 8 positions match TRBD1. The CDR3 is 17 amino acids. V gave up 5 bases and J gave up 4 bases; unmatched junction bases: 15. The V gene's germline CDR1 is LNHDA and CDR2 SQIVND (reference sequence). Here the CDR3 reads CASSSFWTGYASETQYF. The CDR3 DNA reads TGTGCCAGTAGTTCCTTCTGGACAGGGTATGCCTCAGAGACCCAGTACTTC.

The chain joins TRBV2 to TRBJ2-3; D is uncertain. Per the germline V gene, CDR1 is SNHLY and CDR2 is FYNNEI. This CDR3 contains 10 residues. V lost 6 bases to trimming and J lost 6 bases, with 4 bases between them. The chain's CDR3 is CASRRDTQYF. The CDR3 DNA reads as TGTGCCAGCAGGAGGGATACGCAGTATTTT. The variable domain in full, completed from reference TRBV2 and TRBJ2-3, reads EPEVTQTPSHQVTQMGQEVILRCVPISNHLYFYWYRQILGQKVEFLVSFYNNEISEKSEIFDDQFSVERPDGSNFTLKIRSTKLEDSAMYFCASRRDTQYFGPGTRLTVL.

The CDR3 nucleotides read TGTGCCAACCAGAGGACAGATCAGCCCCAGCATTTT. Translated, it gives CANQRTDQPQHF. J is TRBJ1-5 and V is TRBV11-1; the D gene is possibly TRBD1 (6 bases). Trimming cost V 10 bases and J 5 bases, with 12 bases left between them. CDR1 is SGHAT and CDR2 is FQDESV in the germline V gene (reference sequence). This CDR3 region has 12 residues.